This entry lists 25 T cell receptor beta chains sequenced from one sample in a study of blood T cell repertoires in COVID-19. Sequencing used immunoSEQ multiplex PCR; TCRdb keeps in-frame clones, though not all of them. Here the sample spans 81,000 or so clones, 75% to 90% being singletons. The sample consisted of peripheral blood. Source of these receptors: a man in his 70s with active or convalescent COVID-19.

This clone was found a few times. This chain connects TRBV7-2 to TRBJ2-7, with 12 bases aligning to TRBD2. In germline, CDR1 is SGHTA, CDR2 FQGNSA. The CDR3 is 17 amino acids. J gave up 2 bases and V 3 bases, and 8 bases lay outside the gene matches. In DNA form, the CDR3 reads TGTGCCAGCAGCTTTCGACTAGCGGGGGAACCCCCCTACGAGCAGTACTTC. Translated, it gives CASSFRLAGEPPYEQYF.

The chain uses TRBV24-1 and TRBJ2-3; perhaps TRBD1 as D (5 bases). There are 16 residues in the CDR3. The V gene lost 3 bases and the J gene lost 4 bases, with 16 bases spanning the gap. Germline-derived CDR1 and CDR2 are KGHDR and SFDVKD. DNA for the CDR3: TGTGCCACCAGTGATCCGCCGACAGTTGGGGCAGATACGCAGTATTTT. This sequence encodes CATSDPPTVGADTQYF.

CDR3 region: CASSQDLGLAGYEQFF. DNA for the CDR3: TGCGCCAGCAGCCAAGATCTGGGACTAGCGGGGTATGAGCAGTTCTTC. The rearrangement links TRBV4-3 to TRBJ2-1, with 13 bases lining up with TRBD2. This CDR3 comprises 16 residues. Trimming at V came to 0 bases and at J to 8 bases, leaving 4 bases not matched to a gene. CDR1 is LGHNA, CDR2 YSLEER, per germline.

This chain uses TRBV4-1 with TRBJ2-5; 7 bases are a match to TRBD1. This CDR3 is built from 14 residues. Per the germline V gene, CDR1 is MGHRA and CDR2 is YSYEKL. After removal of 2 bases from V and 5 bases from J, the junction contained 5 bases not matched to a gene. The chain's CDR3 is CASSQKQGWETQYF. CDR3 nucleotides: TGCGCCAGCAGCCAAAAACAGGGGTGGGAGACCCAGTACTTC.

The chain uses TRBV18 and TRBJ2-2, with D perhaps TRBD1 (5 bases). This CDR3 is 17 amino acids long. Germline V gene sequence: CDR1 KGHSH, CDR2 LQKENI. The germline V and J ends were trimmed by 2 bases and 6 bases, with 19 bases remaining between them. The CDR3 loop is CASSPVLQSIGAGELFF. The CDR3 region has the DNA TGTGCCAGCTCACCAGTTCTGCAGTCAATAGGGGCCGGGGAGCTGTTTTTT.

CDR3 loop: CASSPLLAGGGDTQYF. As DNA, the CDR3 is TGTGCCAGCAGCCCGCTACTAGCGGGGGGAGGCGATACGCAGTATTTT. The chain has TRBV5-5 and TRBJ2-3, with 12 nucleotides matching TRBD2. V lost 4 bases and J lost 6; bases outside the gene matches: 9. Germline V lookup: CDR1 SGHKS, CDR2 YYEKEE (reference sequence). This CDR3 spans 16 amino acids.

This clone has only a few counts. The gene calls are TRBV9 and TRBJ1-1; D is undetermined. There are 15 residues in the CDR3. The V gene lost 4 bases and the J gene lost 3 bases, with 16 bases spanning the gap. The germline V gene encodes CDR1 SGDLS and CDR2 YYNGEE. CDR3 region: CASSTQTGLYTEAFF. DNA of the CDR3: TGTGCCAGCAGCACACAGACGGGGTTGTACACTGAAGCTTTCTTT.

The rearrangement joins TRBV10-1 to TRBJ2-3, with D maybe TRBD2 (6 bases). The CDR3 covers 13 residues. Germline assignment: CDR1 WNHNN and CDR2 SYGVQD (reference sequence). Trimming stripped 6 bases from V and 8 bases from J, with 15 bases between. The CDR3 region is CASRAGLPGTQYF. Written as DNA, the CDR3 is TGCGCCAGCAGGGCGGGACTCCCAGGTACGCAGTATTTT.

The V call is TRBV11-2, the J call TRBJ1-5; D gene ambiguous. The ends were cut back, 4 bases at V and 6 bases at J, with 13 bases in the middle. Germline V gene lookup returns CDR1 SGHAT and CDR2 FQNNGV. CDR3 length: 14 amino acids. Here the CDR3 DNA reads TGTGCCAGCAGCTCCAATCCGGGGTTTCAGCCCCAGCATTTT. It is translated as CASSSNPGFQPQHF.

This chain joins TRBV30 and TRBJ1-5; possibly TRBD1 for D (6 bases). The V and J ends lost 0 bases and 8 bases respectively, with 17 bases between them. Germline V gives CDR1 GTSNPN, CDR2 SVGIG (reference sequence). CDR3 size: 15 residues. CDR3 protein: CAWSVLAGEEKPQHF. Written as DNA, the CDR3 is TGTGCCTGGAGTGTATTGGCAGGGGAAGAAAAGCCCCAGCATTTT.

The chain employs TRBV5-1 and TRBJ1-1; D is ambiguous. Trimming stripped 3 bases from V and 5 bases from J, with 17 bases between. The V gene's germline CDR1 is SGHRS and CDR2 YFSETQ. This CDR3 has 15 amino acids. Written as DNA, the CDR3 is TGCGCCAGCAGCTCCTCTGGAAGGGAGGTTACTGAAGCTTTCTTT. Translation gives CASSSSGREVTEAFF.

This chain uses TRBV18 with TRBJ1-1; 11 bases are a match to TRBD1. V dropped 4 bases and J dropped 7; count of bases not matched to a gene: 8. This CDR3 spans 15 amino acids. CDR1 KGHSH and CDR2 LQKENI come from the germline V gene. CDR3 sequence reads: CASSQTPGQGVEAFF. The DNA for the CDR3 is TGTGCCAGCTCACAAACGCCGGGACAGGGGGTTGAAGCTTTCTTT.

V is TRBV6-4 and J is TRBJ1-1, with no clear D. V gave up 6 bases and J gave up 4 bases, with 15 bases separating them. Germline CDR1 is MRHNA and CDR2 is SNTAGT. The CDR3 runs 14 residues. The CDR3 DNA is TGTGCCAGCAGGACTTCCAGCGCTGTCACTGAAGCTTTCTTT. Translation gives CASRTSSAVTEAFF.

The rearrangement joins TRBV7-4 to TRBJ1-2; TRBD1 might be the D (6 bases). CDR3 length equals 11 residues. Trimming took off 4 bases at V and 6 bases at J, with 6 bases between the two ends. Per the germline V gene, CDR1 is SGHVT and CDR2 is SQSDAQ. CDR3 sequence: CASSYRDGYTF. CDR3 nucleotides: TGTGCCAGCAGCTACAGGGATGGCTACACCTTC. The whole variable domain, remainder taken from reference TRBV7-4 and TRBJ1-2, is GAGVSQSPRYKVAKRGRDVALRCDSISGHVTLYWYRQTLGQGSEVLTYSQSDAQRDKSGRPSGRFSAERPERSVSTLKIQRTEQGDSAVYLCASSYRDGYTFGSGTRLTVV.

This clone was detected once. The CDR3 reads CASSLGGGAGNEQFF. The CDR3 region has the DNA TGTGCCAGCAGCTTAGGGGGGGGCGCCGGCAATGAGCAGTTCTTC. V is TRBV11-2 and J is TRBJ2-1, with D perhaps TRBD2 (7 bases). The CDR3 is made up of 15 amino acids. Trimming took 1 base from V and 6 from J, leaving 13 bases between them. Germline loops: CDR1 SGHAT, CDR2 FQNNGV. The full variable domain, rest sourced from reference TRBV11-2 and TRBJ2-1, is EAGVAQSPRYKIIEKRQSVAFWCNPISGHATLYWYQQILGQGPKLLIQFQNNGVVDDSQLPKDRFSAERLKGVDSTLKIQPAKLEDSAVYLCASSLGGGAGNEQFFGPGTRLTVL.

The rearrangement uses TRBV4-2 and TRBJ2-1, with 9 nucleotides matching TRBD1. V lost 0 bases to trimming and J lost 6 bases; unmatched junction nucleotides: 6. CDR1 and CDR2 (germline): LGHNA, YNFKEQ. CDR3 length equals 16 residues. CDR3 in DNA: TGTGCCAGCAGCCAAGATGGGAACAGGGGGCCCAATGAGCAGTTCTTC. This translates into CASSQDGNRGPNEQFF.

V is TRBV19 and J is TRBJ2-1, with D possibly TRBD2 on 5 matching bases. The CDR3 runs 15 residues. Trimming cost V 3 bases and J 2 bases, with 11 bases left between them. Germline V lookup: CDR1 LNHDA, CDR2 SQIVND (reference sequence). This CDR3 reads CASSMASGAYNEQFF. The CDR3 DNA is TGTGCCAGTAGTATGGCCTCCGGGGCCTACAATGAGCAGTTCTTC.

The V gene is TRBV5-1, the J gene TRBJ2-1; perhaps TRBD2 as D (5 bases). The CDR3 runs to 14 residues. The ends were cut back, 0 bases at V and 10 bases at J, with 14 bases in the middle. Germline V CDR1 and CDR2: SGHRS, YFSETQ. The CDR3 sequence: CASSLDEGVGEQFF. In DNA, the CDR3 is TGCGCCAGCAGCTTGGACGAGGGCGTGGGGGAGCAGTTCTTC.

This clone showed up just a few times. V is TRBV10-3 and J is TRBJ1-1, with D perhaps matching TRBD1 (5 bases). V was cut by 4 bases and J by 6 bases, with 9 bases left in between. The germline gives CDR1 ENHRY, CDR2 SYGVKD. CDR3 length: 12 residues. DNA for the CDR3: TGTGCCATCAGTGGGGGGGACTCTGAAGCTTTCTTT. It specifies CAISGGDSEAFF.

This clone occurred once. The chain is built from TRBV4-3 and TRBJ1-3, with D unclear. The V end was cut by 0 bases, the J end by 4 bases, with 10 bases between. CDR1 and CDR2 (germline): LGHNA, YSLEER. This CDR3 spans 15 amino acids. In nucleotides, the CDR3 is TGCGCCAGCAGCCAAGATCGGGCGGGCGGAAACACCATATATTTT. The encoded protein is CASSQDRAGGNTIYF.

The chain has TRBV9 and TRBJ1-1; TRBD1 might be the D (6 bases). The CDR3 has 16 amino acids. The germline gives CDR1 SGDLS, CDR2 YYNGEE. V lost 2 bases to trimming and J lost 1 base, with 15 bases between them. The CDR3 spells CASSVTGLGSNTEAFF. The CDR3 nucleotides are TGTGCCAGCAGCGTCACAGGGTTAGGGTCGAACACTGAAGCTTTCTTT.

This clone was counted a single time. This chain connects TRBV7-7 to TRBJ1-2, with 7 bases matching TRBD1. The CDR3 covers 17 residues. Germline-derived CDR1 and CDR2 are SSHAT and FNYEAQ (reference sequence). The trim removed 3 bases at V and 1 base at J, leaving 11 bases unmatched. CDR3 in amino acids: CASSLPPGTVLNYGYTF. The CDR3 DNA reads as TGTGCCAGCAGCTTGCCGCCAGGGACAGTACTTAACTATGGCTACACCTTC. The full variable domain, rest sourced from reference TRBV7-7 and TRBJ1-2, is GAGVSQSPRYKVTKRGQDVTLRCDPISSHATLYWYQQALGQGPEFLTYFNYEAQPDKSGLPSDRFSAERPEGSISTLTIQRTEQRDSAMYRCASSLPPGTVLNYGYTFGSGTRLTVV.

About this clone itself: The junction shows a germline mismatch at one end, possibly a read error. CDR3 DNA: TGTGCCATTAAACGACAGGGAACATCTTTAGAGCCCCAGTACTTC. It translates to CAIKRQGTSLEPQYF. The V gene is TRBV15, the J gene TRBJ2-5; 7 bases agree with TRBD1. Germline CDR1 reads LNHNV; CDR2 reads YYDKDF (reference sequence). The CDR3 has 15 amino acids.

The chain employs TRBV6-2 or TRBV6-3 and TRBJ1-6; the match to TRBD1 covers 11 bases. Germline CDR1 and CDR2: MNHEY and SVGEGT. With V trimmed by 4 bases and J by 10 bases, 6 bases remained unmatched. CDR3 length: 15 amino acids. This chain's CDR3 is CASSLDRGRWSPLHF. CDR3 nucleotides: TGTGCCAGCAGTTTGGACAGGGGGCGGTGGTCACCCCTCCACTTT.

This chain uses TRBV19 with TRBJ2-7; possibly TRBD2 for D (6 bases). The CDR3 runs 15 residues. Trimming left V 3 bases short and J 6 bases short, with 18 bases between. The V gene's germline CDR1 is LNHDA and CDR2 SQIVND (reference sequence). The CDR3 loop reads CASSIGGTGLGEQYF. The CDR3 DNA reads as TGTGCCAGTAGTATTGGGGGGACCGGACTGGGCGAGCAGTACTTC.